This TCR beta chain is drawn from a study of T cell responses to AZD1222 COVID-19 vaccine. Using immunoSEQ multiplex PCR, the repertoire was profiled, and TCRdb retains in-frame clones only, with some absent. The table records 95,000 to 150,000 clones, 92% of them present only once. The CDR3 is made up of 16 amino acids. V shed 3 bases, J shed 5 bases, and the junction held 8 bases outside the gene matches. The germline gives CDR1 SNHLY, CDR2 FYNNEI. The V call is TRBV2, the J call TRBJ2-1; the match to TRBD2 covers 9 bases. The sequencing here drew on peripheral blood, taken on day 0 of AZD1222 vaccination. The receptor was derived from an adult in good health. CDR3 residues: CASSDIKGLAHNEQFF. As DNA, the CDR3 is TGTGCCAGCAGTGATATTAAGGGACTAGCCCACAATGAGCAGTTCTTC.